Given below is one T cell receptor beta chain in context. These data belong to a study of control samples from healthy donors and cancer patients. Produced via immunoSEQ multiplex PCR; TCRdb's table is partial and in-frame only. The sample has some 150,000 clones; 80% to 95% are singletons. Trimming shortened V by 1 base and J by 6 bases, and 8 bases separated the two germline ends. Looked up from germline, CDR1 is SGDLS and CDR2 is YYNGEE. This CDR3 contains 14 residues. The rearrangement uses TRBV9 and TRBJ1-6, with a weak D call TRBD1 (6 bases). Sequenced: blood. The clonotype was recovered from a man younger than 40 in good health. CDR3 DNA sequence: TGTGCCAGCAGCGTATCAGGGGCTAATTCACCCCTCCACTTT. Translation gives CASSVSGANSPLHF.